The table lists the clone carrying this TCR beta chain with a few counts. The antigen is unknown. This table comes from immunoSEQ multiplex PCR, and its TCRdb copy is limited to in-frame clones, with some not included. The sample records about 5,200 clones, 48% being singletons. This specimen comes from a study of CXCR4 blockade with PD-1 therapy in pancreatic cancer. Study-wide points: Without paired alpha-beta data, shared specificity of dominant clones is unconfirmed. Frequent tumor clones were encoded by many distinct rearrangements, suggesting shared antigens.

V lost 3 bases to trimming and J lost 0 bases, with 5 bases between them. The CDR3 has 14 amino acids. Germline-derived CDR1 and CDR2 are SGHNT and YENEEA. No neoadjuvant therapy was given before resection to the patients supplying these archived tumor blocks. The sequenced sample was tumor tissue. This TCR derives from a human donor with pancreatic ductal adenocarcinoma. The chain employs TRBV11-3 and TRBJ2-2, with D unclear. CDR3: CASSLMANTGELFF. CDR3 bases: TGTGCCAGCAGCTTGATGGCGAACACCGGGGAGCTGTTTTTT.